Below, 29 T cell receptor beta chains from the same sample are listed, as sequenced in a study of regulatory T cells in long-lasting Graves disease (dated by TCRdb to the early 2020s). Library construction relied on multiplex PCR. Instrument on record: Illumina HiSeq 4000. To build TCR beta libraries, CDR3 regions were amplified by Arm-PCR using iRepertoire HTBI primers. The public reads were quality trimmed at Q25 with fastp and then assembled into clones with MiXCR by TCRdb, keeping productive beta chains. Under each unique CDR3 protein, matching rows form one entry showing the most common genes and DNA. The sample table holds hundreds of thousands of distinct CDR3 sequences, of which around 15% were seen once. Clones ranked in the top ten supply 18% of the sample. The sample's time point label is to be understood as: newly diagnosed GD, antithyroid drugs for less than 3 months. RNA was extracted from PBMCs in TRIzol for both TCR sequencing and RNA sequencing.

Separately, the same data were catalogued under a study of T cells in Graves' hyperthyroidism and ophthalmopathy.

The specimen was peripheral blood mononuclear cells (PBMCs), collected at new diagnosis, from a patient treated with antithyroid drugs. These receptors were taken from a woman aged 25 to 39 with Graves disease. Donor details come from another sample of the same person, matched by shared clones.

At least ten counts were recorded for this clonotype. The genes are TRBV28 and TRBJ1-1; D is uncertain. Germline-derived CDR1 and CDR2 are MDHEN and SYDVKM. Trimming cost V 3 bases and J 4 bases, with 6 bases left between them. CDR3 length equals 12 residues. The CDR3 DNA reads TGTGCCAGCAGTTTTTCGGGCACTGAAGCTTTCTTT. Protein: CASSFSGTEAFF.

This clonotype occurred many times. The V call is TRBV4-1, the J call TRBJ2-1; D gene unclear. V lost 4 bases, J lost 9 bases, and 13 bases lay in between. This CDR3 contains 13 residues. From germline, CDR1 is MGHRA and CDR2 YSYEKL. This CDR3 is CASSLTPRREQFF. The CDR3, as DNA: TGCGCCAGCAGCCTGACCCCGCGTCGTGAGCAGTTCTTC.

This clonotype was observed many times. Written as DNA, the CDR3 is TGTGCCAGCTCGGGACAGGGGGATAGCAATCAGCCCCAGCATTTT. This sequence encodes CASSGQGDSNQPQHF. This sequence joins TRBV18 and TRBJ1-5; 11 nucleotides align to TRBD1. Trimming cost V 6 bases and J 0 bases; bases outside gene matches: 1. Germline assignment: CDR1 KGHSH and CDR2 LQKENI. The CDR3 contains 15 residues.

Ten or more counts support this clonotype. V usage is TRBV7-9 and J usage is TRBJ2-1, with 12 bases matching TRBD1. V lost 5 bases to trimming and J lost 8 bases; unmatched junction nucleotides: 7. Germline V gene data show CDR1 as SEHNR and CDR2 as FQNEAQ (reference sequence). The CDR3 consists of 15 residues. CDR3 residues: CASSPGDRGHDEQFF. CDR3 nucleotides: TGTGCCAGCAGCCCCGGGGACAGGGGGCATGATGAGCAGTTCTTC.

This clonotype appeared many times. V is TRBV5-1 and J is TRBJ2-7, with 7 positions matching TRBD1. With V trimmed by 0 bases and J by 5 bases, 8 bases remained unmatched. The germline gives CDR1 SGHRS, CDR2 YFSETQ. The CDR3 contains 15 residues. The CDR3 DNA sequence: TGCGCCAGCAGCTTGGGACAGCGGCAGGGGGACGAGCAGTACTTC. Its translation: CASSLGQRQGDEQYF.

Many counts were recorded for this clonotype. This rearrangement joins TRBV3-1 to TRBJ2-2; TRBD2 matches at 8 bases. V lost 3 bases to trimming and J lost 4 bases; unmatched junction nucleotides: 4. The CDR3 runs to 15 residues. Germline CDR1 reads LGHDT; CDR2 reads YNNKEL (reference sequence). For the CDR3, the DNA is TGTGCCAGCAGCCACACTAGCGGAGCCACCGGGGAGCTGTTTTTT. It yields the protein CASSHTSGATGELFF. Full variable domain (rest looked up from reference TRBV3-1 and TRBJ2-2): DTAVSQTPKYLVTQMGNDKSIKCEQNLGHDTMYWYKQDSKKFLKIMFSYNNKELIINETVPNRFSPKSPDKAHLNLHINSLELGDSAVYFCASSHTSGATGELFFGEGSRLTVL.

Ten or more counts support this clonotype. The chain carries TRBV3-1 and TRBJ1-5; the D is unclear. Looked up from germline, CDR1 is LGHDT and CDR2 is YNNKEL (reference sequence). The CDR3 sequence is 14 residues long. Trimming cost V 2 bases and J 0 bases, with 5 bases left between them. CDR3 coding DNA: TGTGCCAGCAGCCAACAGTATAGCAATCAGCCCCAGCATTTT. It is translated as CASSQQYSNQPQHF. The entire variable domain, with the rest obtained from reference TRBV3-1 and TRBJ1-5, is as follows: DTAVSQTPKYLVTQMGNDKSIKCEQNLGHDTMYWYKQDSKKFLKIMFSYNNKELIINETVPNRFSPKSPDKAHLNLHINSLELGDSAVYFCASSQQYSNQPQHFGDGTRLSIL.

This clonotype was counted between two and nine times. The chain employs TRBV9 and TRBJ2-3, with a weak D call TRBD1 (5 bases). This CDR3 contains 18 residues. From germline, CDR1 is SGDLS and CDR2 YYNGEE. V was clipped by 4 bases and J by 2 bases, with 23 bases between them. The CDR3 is CASSHPVSGPLNTDTQYF. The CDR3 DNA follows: TGTGCCAGCAGCCATCCTGTTTCAGGGCCCTTGAACACAGATACGCAGTATTTT.

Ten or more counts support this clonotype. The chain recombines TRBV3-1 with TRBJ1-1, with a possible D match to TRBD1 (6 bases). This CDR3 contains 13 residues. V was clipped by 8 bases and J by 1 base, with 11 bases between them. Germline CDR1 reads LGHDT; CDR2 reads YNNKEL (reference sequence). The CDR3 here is CASSQGGNTEAFF. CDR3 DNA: TGTGCCAGCTCACAGGGTGGGAACACTGAAGCTTTCTTT. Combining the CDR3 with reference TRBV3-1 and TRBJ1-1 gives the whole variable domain DTAVSQTPKYLVTQMGNDKSIKCEQNLGHDTMYWYKQDSKKFLKIMFSYNNKELIINETVPNRFSPKSPDKAHLNLHINSLELGDSAVYFCASSQGGNTEAFFGQGTRLTVV.

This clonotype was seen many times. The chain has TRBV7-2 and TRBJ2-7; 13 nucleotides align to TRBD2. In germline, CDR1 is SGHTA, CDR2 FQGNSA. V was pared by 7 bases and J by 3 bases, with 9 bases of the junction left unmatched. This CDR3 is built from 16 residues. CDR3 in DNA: TGTGCCAGCACCCAAACTTGGACTAGCGGGAGCTACGAGCAGTACTTC. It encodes CASTQTWTSGSYEQYF.

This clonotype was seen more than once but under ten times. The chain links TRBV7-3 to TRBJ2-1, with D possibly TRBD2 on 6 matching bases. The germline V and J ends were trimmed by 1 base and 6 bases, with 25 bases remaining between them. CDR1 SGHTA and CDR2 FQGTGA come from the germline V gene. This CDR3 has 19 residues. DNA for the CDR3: TGTGCCAGCAGCTTAAACCCCTCCTTGACTAGGTTATCAGGCAATGAGCAGTTCTTC. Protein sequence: CASSLNPSLTRLSGNEQFF.

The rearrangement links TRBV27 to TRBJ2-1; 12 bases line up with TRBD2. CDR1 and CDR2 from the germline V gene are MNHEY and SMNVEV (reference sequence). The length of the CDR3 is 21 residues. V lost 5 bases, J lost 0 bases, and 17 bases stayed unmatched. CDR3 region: CASSMGRSGLAGRSSYNEQFF. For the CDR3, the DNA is TGTGCCAGCAGTATGGGGAGATCTGGACTAGCGGGGAGGAGCTCCTACAATGAGCAGTTCTTC.

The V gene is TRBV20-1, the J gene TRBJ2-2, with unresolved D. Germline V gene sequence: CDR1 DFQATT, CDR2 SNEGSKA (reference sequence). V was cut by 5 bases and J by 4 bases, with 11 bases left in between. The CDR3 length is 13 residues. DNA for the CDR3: TGCAGTGCTGAGGACCGACCCACCGGGGAGCTGTTTTTT. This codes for CSAEDRPTGELFF.

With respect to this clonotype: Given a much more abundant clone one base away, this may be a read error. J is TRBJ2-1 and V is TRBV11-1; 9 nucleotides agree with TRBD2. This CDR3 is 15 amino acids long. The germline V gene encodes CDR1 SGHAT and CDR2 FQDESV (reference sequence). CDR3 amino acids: CVSSLRLAGRNEQFF. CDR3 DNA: TGTGTCAGCAGCTTACGCCTAGCGGGACGGAATGAGCAGTTCTTC.

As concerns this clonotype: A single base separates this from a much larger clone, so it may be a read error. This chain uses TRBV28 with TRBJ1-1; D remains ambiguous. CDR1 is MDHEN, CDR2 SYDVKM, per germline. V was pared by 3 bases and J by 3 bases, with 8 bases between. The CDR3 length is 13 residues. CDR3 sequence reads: CASSFGMDTEAFF. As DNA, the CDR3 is TGTGCCAGCAGTTTCGGGATGGACACTGAAGCTTTCTTT.

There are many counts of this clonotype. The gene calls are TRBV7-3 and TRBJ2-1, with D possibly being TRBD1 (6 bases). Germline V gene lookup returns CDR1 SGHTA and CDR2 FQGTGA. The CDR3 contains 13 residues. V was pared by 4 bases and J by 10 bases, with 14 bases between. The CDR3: CASSSQGQAEQFF. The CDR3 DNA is TGTGCCAGCAGCTCCCAGGGGCAGGCGGAGCAGTTCTTC.

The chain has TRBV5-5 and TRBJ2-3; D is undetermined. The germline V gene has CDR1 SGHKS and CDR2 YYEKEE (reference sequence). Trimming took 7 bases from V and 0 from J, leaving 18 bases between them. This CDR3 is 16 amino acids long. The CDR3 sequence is CASGRYRTESTDTQYF. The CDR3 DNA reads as TGTGCCAGCGGTCGGTATAGGACGGAAAGCACAGATACGCAGTATTTT. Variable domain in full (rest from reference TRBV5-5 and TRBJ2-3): DAGVTQSPTHLIKTRGQQVTLRCSPISGHKSVSWYQQVLGQGPQFIFQYYEKEERGRGNFPDRFSARQFPNYSSELNVNALLLGDSALYLCASGRYRTESTDTQYFGPGTRLTVL.

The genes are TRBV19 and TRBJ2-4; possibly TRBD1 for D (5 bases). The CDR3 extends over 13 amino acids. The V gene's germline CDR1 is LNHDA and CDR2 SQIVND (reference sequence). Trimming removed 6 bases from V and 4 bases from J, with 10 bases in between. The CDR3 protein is CASSGQGKNIQYF. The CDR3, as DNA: TGTGCCAGTAGCGGTCAGGGAAAAAACATTCAGTACTTC.

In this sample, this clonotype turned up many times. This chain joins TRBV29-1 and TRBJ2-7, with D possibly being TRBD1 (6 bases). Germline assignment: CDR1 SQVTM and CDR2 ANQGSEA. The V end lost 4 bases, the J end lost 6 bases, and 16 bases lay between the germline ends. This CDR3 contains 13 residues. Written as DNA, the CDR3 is TGCAGCGTTGTCACACAGGGTGGAGGCGAGCAGTACTTC. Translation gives CSVVTQGGGEQYF.

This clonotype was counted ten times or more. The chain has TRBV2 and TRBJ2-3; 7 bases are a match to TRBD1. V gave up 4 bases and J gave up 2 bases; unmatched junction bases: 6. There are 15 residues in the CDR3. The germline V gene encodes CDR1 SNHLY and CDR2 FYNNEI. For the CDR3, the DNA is TGTGCCAGCAGTGTTTTGGGACAGAACACAGATACGCAGTATTTT. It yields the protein CASSVLGQNTDTQYF.

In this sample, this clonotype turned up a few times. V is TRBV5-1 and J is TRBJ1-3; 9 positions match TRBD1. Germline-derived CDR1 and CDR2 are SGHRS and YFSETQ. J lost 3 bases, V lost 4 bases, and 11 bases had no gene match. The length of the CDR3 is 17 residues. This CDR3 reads CASSPTGTGSFGNTIYF. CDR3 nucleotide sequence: TGCGCCAGCAGCCCGACCGGGACAGGGTCTTTTGGAAACACCATATATTTT.

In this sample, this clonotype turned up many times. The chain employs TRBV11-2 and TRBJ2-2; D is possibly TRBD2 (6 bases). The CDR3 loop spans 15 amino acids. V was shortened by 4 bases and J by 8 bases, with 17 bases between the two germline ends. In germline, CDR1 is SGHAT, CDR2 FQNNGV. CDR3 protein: CASSSGRGGIGELFF. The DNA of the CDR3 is TGTGCCAGCAGCTCGGGGCGGGGAGGAATTGGGGAGCTGTTTTTT. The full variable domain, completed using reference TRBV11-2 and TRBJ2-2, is EAGVAQSPRYKIIEKRQSVAFWCNPISGHATLYWYQQILGQGPKLLIQFQNNGVVDDSQLPKDRFSAERLKGVDSTLKIQPAKLEDSAVYLCASSSGRGGIGELFFGEGSRLTVL.

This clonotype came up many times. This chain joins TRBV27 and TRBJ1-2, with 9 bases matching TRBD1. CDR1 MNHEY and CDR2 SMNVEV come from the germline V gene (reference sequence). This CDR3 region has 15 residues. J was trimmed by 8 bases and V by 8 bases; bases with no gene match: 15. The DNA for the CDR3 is TGTGCCAGCCGTGCTTCGGACAGGGGAGGGGGAGGCTACACCTTC. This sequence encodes CASRASDRGGGGYTF.

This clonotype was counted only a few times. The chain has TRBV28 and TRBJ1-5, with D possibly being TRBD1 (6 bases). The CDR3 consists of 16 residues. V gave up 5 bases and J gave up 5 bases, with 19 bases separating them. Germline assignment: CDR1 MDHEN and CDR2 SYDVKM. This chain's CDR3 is CASSPNGRDIYQPQHF. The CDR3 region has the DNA TGTGCCAGCAGTCCGAACGGCCGGGACATCTATCAGCCCCAGCATTTT.

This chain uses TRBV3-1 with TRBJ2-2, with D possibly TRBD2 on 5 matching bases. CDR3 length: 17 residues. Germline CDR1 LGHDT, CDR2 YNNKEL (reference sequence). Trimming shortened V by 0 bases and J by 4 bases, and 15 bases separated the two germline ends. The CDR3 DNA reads TGTGCCAGCAGCCAAGATCTACGGGAAGATACCACCGGGGAGCTGTTTTTT. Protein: CASSQDLREDTTGELFF.

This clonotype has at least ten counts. This CDR3 is CAISVETLTYEQYF. CDR3 nucleotide sequence: TGTGCCATCAGTGTCGAGACGCTGACCTACGAGCAGTACTTC. The J gene is TRBJ2-7, the V gene TRBV10-3; D not resolved. CDR3 length: 14 residues. Germline V gene lookup returns CDR1 ENHRY and CDR2 SYGVKD. Between the trimmed V and J ends, which lost 4 bases and 2 bases, there was a span of 12 bases.

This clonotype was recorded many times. Written as DNA, the CDR3 is TGTGCCAGCAGCGTAGACCCGGGACAGGGAAGGAACGAGCAGTACTTC. Its protein product is CASSVDPGQGRNEQYF. The genes are TRBV9 and TRBJ2-7; 9 bases fit TRBD1. The CDR3 loop spans 16 amino acids. Germline V gene lookup returns CDR1 SGDLS and CDR2 YYNGEE. Trimming cost V 0 bases and J 5 bases; bases outside gene matches: 9.

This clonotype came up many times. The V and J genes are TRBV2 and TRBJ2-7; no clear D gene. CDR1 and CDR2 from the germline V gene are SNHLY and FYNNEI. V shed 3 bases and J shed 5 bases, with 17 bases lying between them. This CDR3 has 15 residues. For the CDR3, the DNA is TGTGCCAGCAGTGACCCCGCTCGGGTCGGCGACGAGCAGTACTTC. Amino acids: CASSDPARVGDEQYF.

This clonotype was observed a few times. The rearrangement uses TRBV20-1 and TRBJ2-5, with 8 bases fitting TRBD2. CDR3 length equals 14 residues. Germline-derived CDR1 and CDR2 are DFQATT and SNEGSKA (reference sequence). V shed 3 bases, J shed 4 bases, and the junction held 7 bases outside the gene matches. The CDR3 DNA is TGCAGTGCTAGGATCCCGGGAGGGCCAGAGACCCAGTACTTC. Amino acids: CSARIPGGPETQYF.